This passage covers 17 T cell receptor beta chains from one sample sequenced in a study of neurological immune-mediated disorders. From the 5' RACE reads, TCRdb called clonotypes with MiXCR, one entry per CDR3 protein. The data show 18,000 or so distinct CDR3 sequences, roughly a tenth seen once. The source material was CD8+ T cells from blood. The receptors come from a woman between 50 and 59 years old in good health.

This clonotype was detected many times. The chain carries TRBV15 and TRBJ2-7, with TRBD2 identical over 13 bases. The CDR3 is 17 amino acids. V trimming: 0 bases; J trimming: 7 bases; junction bases outside the gene matches: 9. In germline, CDR1 is LNHNV, CDR2 YYDKDF (reference sequence). DNA of the CDR3: TGTGCCACCAGCAGAGATGCTGGACTAGCGGGAGTTGGTGAGCAGTACTTC. As protein: CATSRDAGLAGVGEQYF. The whole variable domain, remainder taken from reference TRBV15 and TRBJ2-7, is DAMVIQNPRYQVTQFGKPVTLSCSQTLNHNVMYWYQQKSSQAPKLLFHYYDKDFNNEADTPDNFQSRRPNTSFCFLDIRSPGLGDTAMYLCATSRDAGLAGVGEQYFGPGTRLTVT.

This clonotype was observed many times. The genes are TRBV20-1 and TRBJ1-1, with a possible D match to TRBD1 (6 bases). Germline CDR1 reads DFQATT; CDR2 reads SNEGSKA (reference sequence). CDR3 length: 13 amino acids. Between the trimmed V and J ends, which lost 5 bases and 0 bases, there was a span of 10 bases. This CDR3 reads CSAPDRMNTEAFF. CDR3 bases: TGCAGTGCTCCCGACAGGATGAACACTGAAGCTTTCTTT.

This clonotype was recorded many times. The chain uses TRBV24-1 and TRBJ2-1, with 9 bases lining up with TRBD1. The CDR3 sequence is 15 residues long. V dropped 2 bases and J dropped 3; count of bases not matched to a gene: 1. Germline V CDR1 and CDR2: KGHDR, SFDVKD. CDR3 coding DNA: TGTGCCACCAGTGATTGGGACAGGGACTACAATGAGCAGTTCTTC. This codes for CATSDWDRDYNEQFF.

Regarding this clonotype: An end of the junction does not agree with germline; a read error may underlie this. The chain carries TRBV7-3 and TRBJ2-5, with D hard to call. From germline, CDR1 is SGHTA and CDR2 FQGTGA. The CDR3 contains 13 residues. CDR3 residues: CANSLIGGETQYF. As DNA, the CDR3 is TGTGCCAACAGCTTAATAGGTGGAGAGACCCAGTACTTC. Complete variable domain (other parts from reference TRBV7-3 and TRBJ2-5): GAGVSQTPSNKVTEKGKYVELRCDPISGHTALYWYRQSLGQGPEFLIYFQGTGAADDSGLPNDRFFAVRPEGSVSTLKIQRTERGDSAVYLCANSLIGGETQYFGPGTRLLVL.

V gene TRBV15 combines with J gene TRBJ2-2, with TRBD1 matching over 7 bases. Trimming at V came to 2 bases and at J to 6 bases, leaving 21 bases not matched to a gene. Per germline, CDR1 LNHNV and CDR2 YYDKDF (reference sequence). The CDR3 runs to 20 residues. This CDR3 is CATSRPPLTGWSHSPGELFF. CDR3 bases: TGTGCCACCAGCAGACCGCCCCTGACAGGGTGGTCCCATTCCCCCGGGGAGCTGTTTTTT.

This clonotype was detected many times. The chain is built from TRBV9 and TRBJ1-4; D uncertain. Germline V gene sequence: CDR1 SGDLS, CDR2 YYNGEE. The CDR3 consists of 11 residues. V lost 3 bases and J lost 14, with 11 bases in between. CDR3 protein: CASSGGSGLFF. In nucleotides, the CDR3 is TGTGCCAGCAGCGGAGGGAGTGGGCTGTTTTTT.

This clonotype was observed many times. The chain employs TRBV9 and TRBJ2-1; 9 nucleotides match TRBD1. Trimming at V came to 0 bases and at J to 9 bases, leaving 7 bases not matched to a gene. The CDR3 covers 15 residues. Germline-derived CDR1 and CDR2 are SGDLS and YYNGEE. Written as DNA, the CDR3 is TGTGCCAGCAGCGTAGAGGGGACAGGGTCATTTGAGCAGTTCTTC. Encoded protein: CASSVEGTGSFEQFF.

This clonotype was seen repeatedly, ten times or more. For the CDR3, the DNA is TGCAGTGCTGGGCGGGACAGGGGGCGCGAAGAGCAGTACTTC. Protein: CSAGRDRGREEQYF. This sequence joins TRBV20-1 and TRBJ2-7; 12 bases align to TRBD1. Trimming removed 5 bases from V and 7 bases from J; junction bases left unmatched: 9. The CDR3 consists of 14 residues. The germline V gene encodes CDR1 DFQATT and CDR2 SNEGSKA (reference sequence).

This clonotype came up many times. The gene calls are TRBV24-1 and TRBJ2-3; TRBD2 matches at 8 bases. J was trimmed by 3 bases and V by 4 bases; bases with no gene match: 5. The CDR3 is made up of 15 amino acids. Germline V gives CDR1 KGHDR, CDR2 SFDVKD. CDR3 bases: TGTGCCACCAGTGAGACCGGGACTAGAACAGATACGCAGTATTTT. Its protein product is CATSETGTRTDTQYF.

This clonotype was counted ten times or more. This chain uses TRBV7-3 with TRBJ2-1; 9 bases match TRBD1. The CDR3 covers 16 residues. The junction had 11 bases not matched to a gene; V was cut back by 5 bases and J by 6 bases. Germline V gene data show CDR1 as SGHTA and CDR2 as FQGTGA. In DNA, the CDR3 is TGTGCCAGCAGCCCCCGGGACAGGGCAAATAGCAATGAGCAGTTCTTC. Encoded protein: CASSPRDRANSNEQFF.

This clonotype was recorded many times. The chain combines TRBV7-9 with TRBJ2-7, with 11 positions matching TRBD1. Trimming at V came to 2 bases and at J to 2 bases, leaving 5 bases not matched to a gene. Germline CDR1 SEHNR, CDR2 FQNEAQ (reference sequence). This CDR3 spans 16 amino acids. CDR3 DNA sequence: TGTGCCAGCAGCTTACTTCCGGGACAGGGGGCCTACGAGCAGTACTTC. Encoded protein: CASSLLPGQGAYEQYF.

Ten or more counts support this clonotype. The rearrangement uses TRBV5-1 and TRBJ1-2; weak D call: TRBD1 (6 bases). Trimming took 1 base from V and 8 from J, leaving 12 bases between them. Germline V gives CDR1 SGHRS, CDR2 YFSETQ. CDR3 size: 13 residues. Here the CDR3 DNA reads TGCGCCAGCAGCTTGCCAGGGGCGCGGGGCTACACCTTC. Amino acid sequence: CASSLPGARGYTF.

This clonotype was recorded many times. The CDR3 protein is CASSLEGSPSNQPQHF. CDR3 coding DNA: TGCGCCAGCAGCTTGGAAGGGAGCCCTAGCAATCAGCCCCAGCATTTT. The J gene is TRBJ1-5, the V gene TRBV5-1; unclear D gene. Germline V lookup: CDR1 SGHRS, CDR2 YFSETQ. The length of the CDR3 is 16 residues. V gave up 0 bases and J gave up 0 bases, with 10 bases separating them.

This clonotype showed up many times. The chain links TRBV5-5 to TRBJ2-3; the D is unclear. The length of the CDR3 is 11 residues. V lost 3 bases, J lost 3 bases, and 2 bases lay in between. Germline values: CDR1 SGHKS, CDR2 YYEKEE (reference sequence). The CDR3 DNA is TGTGCCAGCAGCTCTACAGATACGCAGTATTTT. Amino acids: CASSSTDTQYF.

This clonotype was observed at least ten times. The V gene is TRBV14, the J gene TRBJ2-5; D might be TRBD1 (6 bases). In germline, CDR1 is SGHDN, CDR2 FVKESK. The CDR3 contains 14 residues. With 4 bases removed from V and 3 bases from J, the gap between germline ends came to 12 bases. The CDR3 DNA reads as TGTGCCAGCAGCCCAGGGGAAGCGGAAGAGACCCAGTACTTC. Residues: CASSPGEAEETQYF.

The table lists this clonotype with many counts. V and J are TRBV6-5 and TRBJ2-7; no clear D gene. V was trimmed by 5 bases and J by 2 bases, leaving 19 bases between them. Per the germline V gene, CDR1 is MNHEY and CDR2 is SVGAGI. This CDR3 has 16 residues. Here the CDR3 DNA reads TGTGCCAGCAGTCCCCTGCCTTCGCCGCCTCCCTACGAGCAGTACTTC. Encoded protein: CASSPLPSPPPYEQYF.

This clonotype was counted ten times or more. This chain connects TRBV29-1 to TRBJ2-3; D is perhaps TRBD2 (5 bases). This CDR3 has 13 residues. V was pared by 1 base and J by 4 bases, with 9 bases between. Germline loops: CDR1 SQVTM, CDR2 ANQGSEA. As DNA, the CDR3 is TGCAGCGTTGAAGGGGGAGAGGCAGATACGCAGTATTTT. Its translation: CSVEGGEADTQYF.